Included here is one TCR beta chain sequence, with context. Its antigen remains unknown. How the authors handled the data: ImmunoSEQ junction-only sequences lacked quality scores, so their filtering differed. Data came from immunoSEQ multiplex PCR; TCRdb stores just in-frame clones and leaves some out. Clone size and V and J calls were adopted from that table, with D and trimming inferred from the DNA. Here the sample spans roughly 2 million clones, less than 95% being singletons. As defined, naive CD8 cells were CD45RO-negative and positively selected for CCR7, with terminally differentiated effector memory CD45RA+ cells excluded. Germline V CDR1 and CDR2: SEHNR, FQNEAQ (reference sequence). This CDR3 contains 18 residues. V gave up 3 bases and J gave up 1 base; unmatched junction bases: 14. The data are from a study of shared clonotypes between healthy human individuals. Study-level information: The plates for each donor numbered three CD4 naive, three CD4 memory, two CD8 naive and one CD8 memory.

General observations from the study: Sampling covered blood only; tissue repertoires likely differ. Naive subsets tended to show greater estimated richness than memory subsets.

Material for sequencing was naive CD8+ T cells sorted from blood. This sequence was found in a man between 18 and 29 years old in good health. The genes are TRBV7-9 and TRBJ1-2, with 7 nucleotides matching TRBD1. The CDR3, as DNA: TGTGCCAGCAGCTTGTTCTCCCCCGGGACAGCTTTTAACTATGGCTACACCTTC. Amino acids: CASSLFSPGTAFNYGYTF.